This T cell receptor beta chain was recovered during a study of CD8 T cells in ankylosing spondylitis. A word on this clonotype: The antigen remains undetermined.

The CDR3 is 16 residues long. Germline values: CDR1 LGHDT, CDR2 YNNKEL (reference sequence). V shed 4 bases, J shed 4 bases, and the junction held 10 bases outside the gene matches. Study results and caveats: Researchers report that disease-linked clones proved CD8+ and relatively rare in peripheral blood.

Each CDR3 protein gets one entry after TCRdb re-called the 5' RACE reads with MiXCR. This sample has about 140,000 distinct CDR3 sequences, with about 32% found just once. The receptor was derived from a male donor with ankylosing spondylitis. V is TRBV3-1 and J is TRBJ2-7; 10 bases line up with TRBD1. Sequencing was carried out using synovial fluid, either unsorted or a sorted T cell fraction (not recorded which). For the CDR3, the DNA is TGTGCCAGCAGCCGCCTGGGACAGGGGAAAAGTTACGAGCAGTACTTC. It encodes CASSRLGQGKSYEQYF.